This paragraph reports one T cell receptor beta chain. What it recognizes is unknown. The CDR3 extends over 12 amino acids. With 7 bases removed from V and 4 bases from J, the gap between germline ends came to 8 bases. Germline-derived CDR1 and CDR2 are MNHEY and SVGAGI. This specimen comes from a study of vaccination effects on CD4 cells after COVID-19. Study-wide results and limits: Marked contraction was observed in infection-induced and vaccine-induced clones late after vaccination. There was only 1 of 255 vaccine-induced clones in healthy vaccinees that cross-reacted with common cold coronaviruses.

Peptide-pool stimulation followed by sequencing identified expanded antigen-specific CD4+ clonotypes in the ViraFEST assay. A roughly 11-day culture period preceded the isolation of CD4+ T cells. According to the study, vaccine recipients showed no prior SARS-CoV-2 infection and negative nucleocapsid antibodies. The method was immunoSEQ multiplex PCR; TCRdb's version includes in-frame clones alone and lacks a portion of them. Seen here are under 75,000 clones, 80% observed once, and the top ten hold less than 15%. The sequence was collected from a human donor who received a COVID-19 vaccine. The gene calls are TRBV6-5 and TRBJ1-5, with D unclear. The source material was CD4+ T cells from PBMCs cultured with SARS-CoV-2 spike peptides, sampled before COVID-19 vaccination. CDR3 amino acids: CASNHKNQPQHF. The CDR3 nucleotides are TGTGCCAGCAACCACAAAAATCAGCCCCAGCATTTT.